The present TCR beta chain was sequenced within a study of preoperative IRX-2 immunotherapy in early breast cancer. Treatment noted: preoperative locoregional IRX-2 cytokine immunotherapy. Preoperative locoregional IRX-2 cytokine immunotherapy was tested in the phase Ib source study. Trimming took 2 bases from V and 10 from J; bases not matched to a gene: 5. The germline gives CDR1 SQVTM, CDR2 ANQGSEA. The CDR3 sequence is 12 residues long. Here immunoSEQ multiplex PCR was the method, and the copy in TCRdb shows in-frame clones only, minus some. The sample shows roughly 5,100 clones, 55% to 80% of them seen only once. This clone turned up a few times.

This sample comprised tumor tissue, obtained before IRX-2 immunotherapy. This clonotype was obtained from a human donor with breast cancer. The J gene is TRBJ2-1, the V gene TRBV29-1; the match to TRBD2 covers 7 bases. The CDR3 here is CSVEKHSGEQFF. The CDR3 DNA reads as TGCAGCGTTGAAAAGCATAGCGGGGAGCAGTTCTTC.